This is a list of T cell receptor beta chains from one sample in a study of siplizumab effects on memory and regulatory T cells. The repertoire was sequenced with immunoSEQ multiplex PCR; TCRdb's copy has only in-frame clones and lacks some. The sample lists approximately 120,000 clones, 90% to 95% occurring once. Sample: Tregs sorted from blood. The receptors were gathered from a human donor in good health. Both conserved end residues are part of each CDR3. Clone size appears in some rows only: once, few, many, or a class for an expanded clone.

size,V,CDR3
-,TRBV6-5,CASSPGRGWATEAFF
-,TRBV5-1,CASRGTGAKNIQYF
-,TRBV11-3,CASRNLWERSYEQYF
-,TRBV7-9,CASSLIVSAYNEQFF
-,TRBV7-8,CASSLPPGVTYEQYF
-,TRBV11-2,CASTIHQGAMGGYTF
once,TRBV27,CASTSGSRGYEQFF
-,TRBV30,CAWSNSYEQYF
few,TRBV7-2,CASSPAYGYTF
-,TRBV7-9,CASSLELGNEQYF
once,TRBV6-6,CASRSHGGSETQYF
-,TRBV20-1,CSARQDHGYTF
-,TRBV5-1,CASSLASTGTSYEQYF
-,TRBV4-2,CASSQEYRPYEQYF
-,TRBV6-5,CASKASGGNTIYF
-,TRBV25-1,CASSEAGARISSTDTQYF
once,TRBV19,CASSILGLSTDTQYF
few,TRBV25-1,CASRDRNYGYTF
once,TRBV5-4,CASSLSAGSRETQYF
-,TRBV5-1,CASSSDNANEKLFF
-,TRBV6-5,CASSYEGPSSYNEQFF
-,TRBV10-3,CAISAGQNTEAFF
once,TRBV30,CAWIGFEAFF
-,TRBV5-1,CASSSGQAAGYTF